A selection of T cell receptor beta chains follows, all from one sample in a study of blood T cells in healthy people across ages. One entry per CDR3 protein results from TCRdb running MiXCR on the 5' RACE reads. The data show 700,000 to 950,000 distinct CDR3 sequences, 55% to 70% seen once. Specimen: blood. These TCRs come from a man aged 25-45 years in good health. The CDR3 runs from the conserved cysteine through the conserved F or W. The D gene is left open where the match is weak. Size is omitted from some rows. Given values are once, few, many or a class for expanded clones.

j_call cdr3_length d_call clone_size v_call cdr3_nt cdr3_aa
TRBJ1-2 14 - - TRBV28 TGTGCCAGCAGTTTATCTGATCCGATTTGGGGCTACACCTTC CASSLSDPIWGYTF
TRBJ2-3 13 - few TRBV12-3/TRBV12-4 TGTGCCAGCAGTTTACCAGAGGAGTTGGCGCAGTATTTT CASSLPEELAQYF
TRBJ2-1 13 TRBD1 - TRBV6-1 TGTGCCAGCCGGACAGGGAGCTACAATGAGCAGTTCTTC CASRTGSYNEQFF
TRBJ2-1 14 TRBD1 few TRBV6-6 TGTGCCAGCAGCCGGACAGGTAACTACAATGAGCAGTTCTTC CASSRTGNYNEQFF
TRBJ1-4 11 - - TRBV21-1 TGTGCCAGCTCCCCCGAGGAAAAACTGTTTTTT CASSPEEKLFF
TRBJ1-6 15 - - TRBV18 TGTGCCAGCTCACCATCTAACTCGGGGAATTCACCCCTCCACTTT CASSPSNSGNSPLHF
TRBJ2-5 13 - few TRBV20-1 TGCAGTGCCCCAGCCCAGCAAGAGACGACCCAGTACTTC CSAPAQQETTQYF
TRBJ2-1 13 - - TRBV5-1 TGCGCCAGCAGCCTCTCCACCCGAAATGAGCAGTTCTTC CASSLSTRNEQFF
TRBJ2-7 14 - - TRBV10-3 TGTGCCATCCGGGACGCGGAGAGCTCCTACGAGCAGTACTTC CAIRDAESSYEQYF
TRBJ2-7 14 - - TRBV12-3/TRBV12-4 TGTGCCAGCAGCTCCGGGACAAGGTCGCACGAGCAGTACTTC CASSSGTRSHEQYF
TRBJ2-5 14 - - TRBV10-3 TGTGCCATCAGTGAGGGACCCCGGGTCAATGAGCAGTACTTC CAISEGPRVNEQYF
TRBJ2-5 17 - few TRBV4-2 TGTGCCAGCAGCCAAGCCTCCCTAGCGACCTCCTGGCAGACCCAGTACTTC CASSQASLATSWQTQYF
TRBJ1-2 13 - - TRBV7-9 TGTGCCAGCAGGTTGGCTACTAACTATGGCTACACCTTC CASRLATNYGYTF
TRBJ2-1 16 TRBD2 - TRBV25-1 TGTGCCAGCAGTGGAGATAGCGGGAGATCCAGCAATGAGCAGTTCTTC CASSGDSGRSSNEQFF
TRBJ2-1 12 TRBD1 - TRBV25-1 TGTGCCGGCCCGGGACAGGGCAATGAGCAGTTCTTC CAGPGQGNEQFF
TRBJ2-1 16 TRBD2 once TRBV20-1 TGCAGTGCTCCCTTTCCGAGGGGAGGGCCAGGGAATGAGCAGTTCTTC CSAPFPRGGPGNEQFF
TRBJ2-7 14 - - TRBV7-2 TGTGCCAGCAGCTTCAATGCTGGACCCTACGAGCAGTACTTC CASSFNAGPYEQYF
TRBJ2-7 12 - few TRBV29-1 TGCAGCGTTGAGGGGACCTCCTACGAGCAGTACTTC CSVEGTSYEQYF
TRBJ2-5 16 TRBD2 once TRBV9 TGTGCCAGCAGCGTAGATAGTAGCGGGGGTGGGGAGACCCAGTACTTC CASSVDSSGGGETQYF
TRBJ2-7 12 - - TRBV20-1 TGCAGTGCTAGAGTTGTGGGAAATGAGCAGTACTTC CSARVVGNEQYF
TRBJ1-2 13 - - TRBV18 TGTGCCAGCTCACCTGCCGGAGTGAATGGCTACACCTTC CASSPAGVNGYTF
TRBJ2-3 12 - - TRBV20-1 TGCAGTCCCCTTCTCGGGGGCGATACGCAGTATTTT CSPLLGGDTQYF
TRBJ2-3 12 - - TRBV20-1 TGCAGTGCTGGCAGGAACACAGATACGCAGTATTTT CSAGRNTDTQYF
TRBJ2-1 14 - - TRBV30 TGTGCCTGGAGTGTACGGGGGGCCCCGGAGGCGCAGTTCTTC CAWSVRGAPEAQFF
TRBJ2-5 13 TRBD2 - TRBV12-3/TRBV12-4 TGTGCCAGCACCCTAGGACTAGGGGAGACCCAGTACTTC CASTLGLGETQYF
TRBJ2-1 15 TRBD2 few TRBV28 TGTGCCAGCAGTTTAGGGCTAGCGGGAGCGGATGAGCAGTTCTTC CASSLGLAGADEQFF
TRBJ2-1 14 - - TRBV7-2 TGTGCCAGCAGCTTAGAATGGGGATATATAGAGCAGTTCTTC CASSLEWGYIEQFF
TRBJ2-1 16 TRBD2 - TRBV28 TGTGCCAGCAGTTCCCCCTCGGCGGGAGTAGTAAATGAGCAGTTCTTC CASSSPSAGVVNEQFF
TRBJ1-5 13 - - TRBV29-1 TGCAGCGTTGCTCAGGGGACAAATCAGCCCCAGCATTTT CSVAQGTNQPQHF
TRBJ2-7 14 - few TRBV15 TGTGCCACCAGCCCACGGAGGGGTATCGACGAGCAGTACTTC CATSPRRGIDEQYF
TRBJ1-4 14 TRBD1 - TRBV12-3/TRBV12-4 TGTGCCAGCAGCCCCCGGGACAGGGGTTCAAAACTGTTTTTT CASSPRDRGSKLFF
TRBJ2-7 15 - once TRBV11-2 TGTGCCAGCAACAGTATCCGGGACGGAACCTACGAGCAGTACTTC CASNSIRDGTYEQYF
TRBJ1-1 13 - few TRBV7-9 TGTGCCAGCAGCCCCCCGCTGAACACTGAAGCTTTCTTT CASSPPLNTEAFF
TRBJ2-3 14 TRBD1 - TRBV9 TGTGCCAGCAGCACACAGGGGGCGGGAGATACGCAGTATTTT CASSTQGAGDTQYF
TRBJ1-6 14 - once TRBV20-1 TGCAGTGCTCCGGTGGGCCAGAATAATTCACCCCTCCACTTT CSAPVGQNNSPLHF
TRBJ2-4 17 TRBD2 once TRBV11-2 TGTGCCAGTACGGGTTGGACTAGCGGGCTCTCAGGGAACATTCAGTACTTC CASTGWTSGLSGNIQYF
TRBJ2-3 18 TRBD2 - TRBV4-2 TGTGCCAGCAGCCAAGATCAAGGACTAGCGGAAAACACAGGTACGCAGTATTTT CASSQDQGLAENTGTQYF